This T cell receptor beta chain was identified in a study of CD8+ T cells in alopecia areata. Study background: At a dose of 5 to 10 mg twice daily, oral tofacitinib was given to treated patients. For 6 to 18 months, tofacitinib was taken, and 6 months off drug followed.

In this sample, this clone turned up a few times. Stated treatment: oral pan-JAK inhibitor, 5-10 mg twice daily. Extracted RNA was reverse transcribed, and the resulting cDNA served as sequencing template. Assay used: immunoSEQ multiplex PCR; TCRdb lists only in-frame clones, some missing. This table holds 150,000 to 200,000 clones, roughly 50% found once. The source was CD8+ T cells sorted from blood, collected at week 24, from a patient treated with tofacitinib. The TCR originated in a human donor with alopecia areata.

CDR3 protein: CASGFTGPNYGYTF. CDR3 DNA sequence: TGTGCTAGTGGTTTCACAGGACCCAACTATGGCTACACCTTC. The chain links TRBV12-5 to TRBJ1-2; perhaps TRBD1 as D (5 bases). The V end was cut by 3 bases, the J end by 2 bases, with 10 bases between. The CDR3 spans 14 residues. Germline CDR1 and CDR2: LGHNT and FRNRAP.